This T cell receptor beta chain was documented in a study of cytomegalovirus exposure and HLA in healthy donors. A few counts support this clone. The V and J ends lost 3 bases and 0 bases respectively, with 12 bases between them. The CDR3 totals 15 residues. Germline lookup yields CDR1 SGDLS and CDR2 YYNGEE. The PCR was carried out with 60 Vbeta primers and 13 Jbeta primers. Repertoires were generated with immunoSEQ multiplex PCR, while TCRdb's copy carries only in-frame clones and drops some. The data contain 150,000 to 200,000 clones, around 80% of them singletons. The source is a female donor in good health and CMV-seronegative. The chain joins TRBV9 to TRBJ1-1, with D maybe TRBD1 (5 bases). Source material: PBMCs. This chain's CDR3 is CASSGGGGLNTEAFF. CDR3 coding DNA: TGTGCCAGCAGCGGTGGGGGGGGTCTGAACACTGAAGCTTTCTTT.